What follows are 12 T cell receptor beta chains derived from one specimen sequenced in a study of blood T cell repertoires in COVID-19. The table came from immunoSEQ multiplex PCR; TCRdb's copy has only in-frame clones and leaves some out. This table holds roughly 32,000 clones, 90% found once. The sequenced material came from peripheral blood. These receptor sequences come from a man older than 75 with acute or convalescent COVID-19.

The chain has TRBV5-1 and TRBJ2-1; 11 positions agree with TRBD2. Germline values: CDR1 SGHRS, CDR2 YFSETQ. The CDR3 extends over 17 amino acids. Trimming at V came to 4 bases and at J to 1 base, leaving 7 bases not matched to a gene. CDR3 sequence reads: CASSETSGGWSYNEQFF. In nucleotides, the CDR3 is TGCGCCAGCAGCGAAACTAGCGGGGGTTGGTCCTACAATGAGCAGTTCTTC. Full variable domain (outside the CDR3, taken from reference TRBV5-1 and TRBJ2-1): KAGVTQTPRYLIKTRGQQVTLSCSPISGHRSVSWYQQTPGQGLQFLFEYFSETQRNKGNFPGRFSGRQFSNSRSEMNVSTLELGDSALYLCASSETSGGWSYNEQFFGPGTRLTVL.

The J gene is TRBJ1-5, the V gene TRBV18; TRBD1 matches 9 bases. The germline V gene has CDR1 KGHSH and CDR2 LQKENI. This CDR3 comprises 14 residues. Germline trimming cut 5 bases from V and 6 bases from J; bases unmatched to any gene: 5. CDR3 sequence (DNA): TGTGCCAGCTCATCCGGACAGGGGAGTCAGCCCCAGCATTTT. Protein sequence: CASSSGQGSQPQHF.

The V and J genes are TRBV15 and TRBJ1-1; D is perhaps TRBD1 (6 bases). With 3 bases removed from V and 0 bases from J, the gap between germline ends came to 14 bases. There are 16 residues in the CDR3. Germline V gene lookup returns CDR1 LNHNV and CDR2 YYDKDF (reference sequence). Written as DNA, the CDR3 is TGTGCCACCAGCAGTTATCAGGGGACCCTGAACACTGAAGCTTTCTTT. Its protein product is CATSSYQGTLNTEAFF. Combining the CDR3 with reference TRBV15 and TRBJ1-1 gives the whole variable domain DAMVIQNPRYQVTQFGKPVTLSCSQTLNHNVMYWYQQKSSQAPKLLFHYYDKDFNNEADTPDNFQSRRPNTSFCFLDIRSPGLGDTAMYLCATSSYQGTLNTEAFFGQGTRLTVV.

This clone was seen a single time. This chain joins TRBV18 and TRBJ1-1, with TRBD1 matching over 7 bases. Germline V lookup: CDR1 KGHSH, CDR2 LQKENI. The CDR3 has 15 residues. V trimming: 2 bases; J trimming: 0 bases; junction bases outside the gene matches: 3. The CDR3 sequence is CASSPNRGMNTEAFF. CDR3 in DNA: TGTGCCAGCTCACCAAACAGGGGAATGAACACTGAAGCTTTCTTT.

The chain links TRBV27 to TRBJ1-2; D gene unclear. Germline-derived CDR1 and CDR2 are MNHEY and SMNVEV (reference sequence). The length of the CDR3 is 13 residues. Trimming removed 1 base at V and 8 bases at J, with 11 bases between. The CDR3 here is CASSLLGRPGYTF. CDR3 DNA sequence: TGTGCCAGCAGTTTATTGGGGAGACCAGGCTACACCTTC.

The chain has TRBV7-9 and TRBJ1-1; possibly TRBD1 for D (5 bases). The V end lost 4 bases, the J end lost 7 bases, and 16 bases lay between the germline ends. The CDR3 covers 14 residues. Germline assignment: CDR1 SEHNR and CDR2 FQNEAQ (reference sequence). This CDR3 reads CASSSNGAFGEAFF. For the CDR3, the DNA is TGTGCCAGCAGCTCAAATGGGGCCTTTGGTGAAGCTTTCTTT.

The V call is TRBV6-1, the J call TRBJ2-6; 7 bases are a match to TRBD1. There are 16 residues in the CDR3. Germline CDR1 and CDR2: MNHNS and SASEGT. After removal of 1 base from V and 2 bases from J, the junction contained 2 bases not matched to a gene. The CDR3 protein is CASSEVQGAGANVLTF. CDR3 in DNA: TGTGCCAGCAGTGAAGTTCAGGGGGCTGGGGCCAACGTCCTGACTTTC.

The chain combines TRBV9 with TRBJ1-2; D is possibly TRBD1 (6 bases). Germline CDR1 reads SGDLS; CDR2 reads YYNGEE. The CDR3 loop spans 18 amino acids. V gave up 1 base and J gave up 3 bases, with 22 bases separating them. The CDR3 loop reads CASSVRKDSLASDYGYTF. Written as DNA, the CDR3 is TGTGCCAGCAGCGTAAGAAAGGACAGCTTGGCGTCCGACTATGGCTACACCTTC.

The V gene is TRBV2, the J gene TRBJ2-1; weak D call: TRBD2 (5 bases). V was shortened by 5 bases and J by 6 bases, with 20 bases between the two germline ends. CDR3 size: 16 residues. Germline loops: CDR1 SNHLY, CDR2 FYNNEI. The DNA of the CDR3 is TGTGCCAGCAGTTCAAAATTGAATGGGGAGCGCAATGAGCAGTTCTTC. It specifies CASSSKLNGERNEQFF.

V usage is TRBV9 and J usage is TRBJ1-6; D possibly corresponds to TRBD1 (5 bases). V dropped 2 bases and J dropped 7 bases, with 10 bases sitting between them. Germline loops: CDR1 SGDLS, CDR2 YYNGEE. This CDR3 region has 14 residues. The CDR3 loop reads CASSVAGPNSPLHF. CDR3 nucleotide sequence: TGTGCCAGCAGCGTGGCAGGGCCGAATTCACCCCTCCACTTT.

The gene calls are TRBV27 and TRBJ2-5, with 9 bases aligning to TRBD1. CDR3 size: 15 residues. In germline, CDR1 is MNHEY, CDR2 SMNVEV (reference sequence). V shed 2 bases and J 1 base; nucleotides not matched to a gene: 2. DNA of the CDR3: TGTGCCAGCAGTTTAAACAGGGGGCTCCAAGAGACCCAGTACTTC. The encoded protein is CASSLNRGLQETQYF.

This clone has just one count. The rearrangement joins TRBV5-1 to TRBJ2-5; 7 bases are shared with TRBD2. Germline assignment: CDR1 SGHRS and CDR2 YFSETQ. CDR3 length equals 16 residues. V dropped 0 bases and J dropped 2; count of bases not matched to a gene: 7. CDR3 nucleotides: TGCGCCAGCAGCTTGGCCCCCGGGGGGAGTCAAGAGACCCAGTACTTC. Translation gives CASSLAPGGSQETQYF. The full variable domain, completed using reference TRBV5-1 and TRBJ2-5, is KAGVTQTPRYLIKTRGQQVTLSCSPISGHRSVSWYQQTPGQGLQFLFEYFSETQRNKGNFPGRFSGRQFSNSRSEMNVSTLELGDSALYLCASSLAPGGSQETQYFGPGTRLLVL.